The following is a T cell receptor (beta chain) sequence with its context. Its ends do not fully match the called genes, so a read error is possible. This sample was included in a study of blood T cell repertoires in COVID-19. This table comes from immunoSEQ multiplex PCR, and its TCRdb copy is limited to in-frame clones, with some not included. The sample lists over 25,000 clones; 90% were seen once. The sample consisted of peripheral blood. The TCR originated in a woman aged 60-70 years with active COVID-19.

As DNA, the CDR3 is TGTGCCAGCACTGAAGAGGCAGGGAAGATCGGAGATACGCAGTATTTT. Its protein product is CASTEEAGKIGDTQYF. The V call is TRBV2, the J call TRBJ2-3, with D possibly being TRBD1 (5 bases). This CDR3 comprises 16 residues. The V gene's germline CDR1 is SNHLY and CDR2 FYNNEI.